Below are 27 T cell receptor beta chains sequenced from a single sample in a study of OX40 agonist ivuxolimab in advanced cancers. Profiled with immunoSEQ multiplex PCR; TCRdb holds only in-frame clones, not every one. The sample yields about 46,000 clones, about 88% seen once. Sequenced here: CD4+ or CD8+ T cells sorted from blood, sampled in a trial of the OX40 agonist ivuxolimab. The receptors originated from an adult with an advanced solid tumor such as melanoma, head and neck, liver or kidney cancer.

This chain links TRBV5-1 with TRBJ2-7; 10 bases align to TRBD1. V gave up 0 bases and J gave up 6 bases; unmatched junction bases: 12. CDR1 SGHRS and CDR2 YFSETQ come from the germline V gene. This CDR3 is built from 17 residues. CDR3 loop: CASSLVLGGQGTCEQYF. In nucleotides, the CDR3 is TGCGCCAGCAGCTTGGTTTTGGGGGGACAGGGGACGTGCGAGCAGTACTTC.

V gene TRBV7-2 combines with J gene TRBJ2-3; D call uncertain. With 3 bases removed from V and 2 bases from J, the gap between germline ends came to 3 bases. Per germline, CDR1 SGHTA and CDR2 FQGNSA. This CDR3 spans 12 amino acids. The CDR3 protein is CASSFLTDTQYF. In DNA form, the CDR3 reads TGTGCCAGCAGCTTCCTCACAGATACGCAGTATTTT.

The DNA of the CDR3 is TGTGCCAGCAGTTTACAGAGCCGGGGGAGGGAGCAGTACTTC. Its translation is CASSLQSRGREQYF. The V call is TRBV28, the J call TRBJ2-7; TRBD2 might be the D (6 bases). Trimming left V 2 bases short and J 7 bases short, with 15 bases between. Germline values: CDR1 MDHEN, CDR2 SYDVKM. This CDR3 is built from 14 residues. Full variable domain (outside the CDR3, taken from reference TRBV28 and TRBJ2-7): DVKVTQSSRYLVKRTGEKVFLECVQDMDHENMFWYRQDPGLGLRLIYFSYDVKMKEKGDIPEGYSVSREKKERFSLILESASTNQTSMYLCASSLQSRGREQYFGPGTRLTVT.

The rearrangement joins TRBV19 to TRBJ2-3; D possibly corresponds to TRBD1 (5 bases). The V and J ends lost 6 bases and 0 bases respectively, with 13 bases between them. This CDR3 is 15 amino acids long. The V gene's germline CDR1 is LNHDA and CDR2 SQIVND (reference sequence). This CDR3 is CASRHQGSSTDTQYF. CDR3 nucleotides: TGTGCCAGTAGACACCAGGGCAGTAGCACAGATACGCAGTATTTT.

The chain recombines TRBV6-5 with TRBJ2-1; TRBD1 or TRBD2 may be the D gene (5 bases each). V lost 2 bases to trimming and J lost 2 bases, with 13 bases between them. Germline lookup yields CDR1 MNHEY and CDR2 SVGAGI. This CDR3 has 16 amino acids. In nucleotides, the CDR3 is TGTGCCAGCAGTTACGGCTGGGACCGAGCCTACAATGAGCAGTTCTTC. The encoded protein is CASSYGWDRAYNEQFF.

The rearrangement uses TRBV15 and TRBJ2-7; no clear D gene. The germline V gene has CDR1 LNHNV and CDR2 YYDKDF (reference sequence). V dropped 0 bases and J dropped 5 bases, with 14 bases sitting between them. The CDR3 runs to 15 residues. In DNA, the CDR3 is TGTGCCACCAGCAGAGATGACCCACCCGCCCACGAGCAGTACTTC. Translating it yields CATSRDDPPAHEQYF. Full variable domain (remainder filled in from reference TRBV15 and TRBJ2-7): DAMVIQNPRYQVTQFGKPVTLSCSQTLNHNVMYWYQQKSSQAPKLLFHYYDKDFNNEADTPDNFQSRRPNTSFCFLDIRSPGLGDTAMYLCATSRDDPPAHEQYFGPGTRLTVT.

The chain combines TRBV28 with TRBJ1-4; D ambiguous. Trimming removed 4 bases at V and 5 bases at J, with 8 bases between. This CDR3 is 13 amino acids long. The germline V gene encodes CDR1 MDHEN and CDR2 SYDVKM. The DNA of the CDR3 is TGTGCCAGCAGTTCCCCGGGAAATGAAAAACTGTTTTTT. Translation: CASSSPGNEKLFF.

The chain joins TRBV7-2 to TRBJ2-4, with unresolved D. Deletions cut 1 base from V and 2 bases from J, with 6 bases between. The CDR3 totals 14 residues. The germline gives CDR1 SGHTA, CDR2 FQGNSA. This CDR3 reads CASSLGWSKNIQYF. In DNA form, the CDR3 reads TGTGCCAGCAGCTTAGGGTGGTCCAAAAACATTCAGTACTTC. The full variable domain, completed using reference TRBV7-2 and TRBJ2-4, is GAGVSQSPSNKVTEKGKDVELRCDPISGHTALYWYRQSLGQGLEFLIYFQGNSAPDKSGLPSDRFSAERTGGSVSTLTIQRTQQEDSAVYLCASSLGWSKNIQYFGAGTRLSVL.

This clone showed up just once. This chain links TRBV19 with TRBJ1-5; D is unresolved. The V and J ends lost 7 bases and 0 bases respectively, with 16 bases between them. This CDR3 is built from 16 residues. Germline V lookup: CDR1 LNHDA, CDR2 SQIVND (reference sequence). The CDR3 DNA sequence: TGTGCCAGTACCCCAACCTTCGGCGGTAGCAATCAGCCCCAGCATTTT. Translation: CASTPTFGGSNQPQHF.

The rearrangement links TRBV19 to TRBJ2-7; a weak D match, TRBD1 (6 bases). V was clipped by 5 bases and J by 2 bases, with 13 bases between them. This CDR3 comprises 14 residues. CDR1 is LNHDA, CDR2 SQIVND, per germline (reference sequence). This CDR3 reads CASSQAGQTYEQYF. The DNA for the CDR3 is TGTGCCAGTAGTCAAGCAGGACAGACCTACGAGCAGTACTTC.

The V and J genes are TRBV4-1 and TRBJ1-4, with D perhaps TRBD1 (5 bases). V was cut by 0 bases and J by 8 bases, with 13 bases left in between. The CDR3 totals 15 residues. The germline V gene has CDR1 MGHRA and CDR2 YSYEKL. CDR3 residues: CASSQERLAGEKLFF. The CDR3 DNA sequence: TGCGCCAGCAGCCAAGAACGCCTTGCAGGGGAAAAACTGTTTTTT.

The genes are TRBV6-1 and TRBJ2-5; perhaps D is TRBD1 or TRBD2 (5 bases each). The V and J ends lost 1 base and 2 bases respectively, with 11 bases between them. Looked up from germline, CDR1 is MNHNS and CDR2 is SASEGT. The CDR3 runs to 15 residues. The CDR3 DNA sequence: TGTGCCAGCAGTGAAGGGGGGACCACACAAGAGACCCAGTACTTC. This sequence encodes CASSEGGTTQETQYF.

The V call is TRBV5-4, the J call TRBJ1-1; D is undetermined. Trimming removed 0 bases from V and 10 bases from J, with 10 bases in between. This CDR3 has 12 amino acids. Germline lookup yields CDR1 SGHNT and CDR2 YYREEE (reference sequence). The CDR3 here is CASSLEQRGAFF. CDR3 nucleotide sequence: TGTGCCAGCAGCTTGGAACAGAGAGGAGCTTTCTTT.

The chain employs TRBV14 and TRBJ2-5, with a tentative D call TRBD1 (6 bases). CDR1 and CDR2 (germline): SGHDN, FVKESK. This CDR3 is 14 amino acids long. Trimming shortened V by 3 bases and J by 2 bases, and 10 bases separated the two germline ends. The CDR3, as DNA: TGTGCCAGCAGCCAGGACAGATCTCAAGAGACCCAGTACTTC. Translation gives CASSQDRSQETQYF.

CDR3 DNA sequence: TGTGCCAGCAGCTCGACCTACGAGCAGTACTTC. It translates to CASSSTYEQYF. V is TRBV7-9 and J is TRBJ2-7, with D hard to call. The germline V gene encodes CDR1 SEHNR and CDR2 FQNEAQ (reference sequence). There are 11 residues in the CDR3. V was clipped by 4 bases and J by 2 bases, with 3 bases between them.

This chain joins TRBV19 and TRBJ1-3; D remains unclear. This CDR3 region has 12 residues. Deletions cut 3 bases from V and 2 bases from J, with 2 bases between. Germline CDR1 and CDR2: LNHDA and SQIVND (reference sequence). In DNA form, the CDR3 reads TGTGCCAGTAGTATGGCTGGAAACACCATATATTTT. Translated: CASSMAGNTIYF.

This clone appeared once. V usage is TRBV6-5 and J usage is TRBJ2-7, with D perhaps matching TRBD2 (5 bases). The CDR3 has 14 amino acids. Germline loops: CDR1 MNHEY, CDR2 SVGAGI. The V end was cut by 2 bases, the J end by 0 bases, with 8 bases between. The CDR3 bases are TGTGCCAGCAGTTACGGCGGAGGCTCCTACGAGCAGTACTTC. Protein: CASSYGGGSYEQYF.

This clone was seen only a few times. The chain has TRBV5-1 and TRBJ1-6; a possible D gene is TRBD1 (5 bases). The length of the CDR3 is 14 residues. CDR1 and CDR2 from the germline V gene are SGHRS and YFSETQ. Trimming took 2 bases from V and 7 from J, leaving 10 bases between them. The chain's CDR3 is CASSLGTANSPLHF. CDR3 DNA sequence: TGCGCCAGCAGCTTAGGGACGGCCAATTCACCCCTCCACTTT.

The chain couples TRBV13 to TRBJ2-1; tentatively, D is TRBD1 or TRBD2 (5 bases each). This CDR3 spans 15 amino acids. Germline assignment: CDR1 PRHDT and CDR2 FYEKMQ (reference sequence). Between the trimmed V and J ends, which lost 5 bases and 0 bases, there was a span of 11 bases. The CDR3 region is CASSPWGSSYNEQFF. The CDR3 DNA follows: TGTGCCAGCAGCCCTTGGGGGTCCTCCTACAATGAGCAGTTCTTC.

This chain links TRBV28 with TRBJ1-1; 7 positions match TRBD1. CDR1 and CDR2 from the germline V gene are MDHEN and SYDVKM. The V segment lost 6 bases and the J segment 7 bases; nucleotides outside the gene matches: 11. This CDR3 has 14 residues. CDR3 nucleotides: TGTGCCAGCAGACTCGACAGGGAGTTGGGTGAAGCTTTCTTT. Protein sequence: CASRLDRELGEAFF.

This chain uses TRBV4-1 with TRBJ1-2; 7 nucleotides match TRBD1. From germline, CDR1 is MGHRA and CDR2 YSYEKL. The length of the CDR3 is 14 residues. V lost 1 base and J lost 3; bases outside the gene matches: 2. CDR3 DNA: TGCGCCAGCAGCCAAGGGGGGACAGACTATGGCTACACCTTC. This encodes CASSQGGTDYGYTF.

Concerning this clone: Other DNA sequences of this sample code for an identical CDR3. The rearrangement uses TRBV9 and TRBJ2-1, with 10 nucleotides matching TRBD2. Germline V gene lookup returns CDR1 SGDLS and CDR2 YYNGEE. The V and J ends lost 3 bases and 0 bases, in that order; junction bases with no gene match: 0. This CDR3 has 15 amino acids. CDR3 sequence: CASSASGSSYNEQFF. Written as DNA, the CDR3 is TGTGCCAGCAGCGCTAGCGGGAGCTCCTACAATGAGCAGTTCTTC.

This chain uses TRBV4-3 with TRBJ2-1, with TRBD1 matching over 8 bases. Germline-derived CDR1 and CDR2 are LGHNA and YSLEER. V gave up 0 bases and J gave up 0 bases; unmatched junction bases: 1. The CDR3 runs 16 residues. CDR3 coding DNA: TGCGCCAGCAGCCAAGAAACAGGGGGCTCCTACAATGAGCAGTTCTTC. Amino acid sequence: CASSQETGGSYNEQFF.

The chain links TRBV6-5 to TRBJ1-1; D remains unclear. CDR3 length: 10 residues. V lost 7 bases to trimming and J lost 8 bases, with 8 bases between them. Per germline, CDR1 MNHEY and CDR2 SVGAGI. In DNA form, the CDR3 reads TGTGCCAGCATCCGGGAAGAAGCTTTCTTT. This codes for CASIREEAFF.

Comment on this clone: An end of the junction does not agree with germline; a read error may underlie this. The chain uses TRBV29-1 and TRBJ2-1, with TRBD1 matching 7 bases. Germline values: CDR1 SQVTM, CDR2 ANQGSEA. This CDR3 has 14 amino acids. CDR3 in DNA: TGCAGCGCTGAAACAGGGGAAACCTACAATGAGCAGTTCTTC. This encodes CSAETGETYNEQFF.

This clone came up once. The chain carries TRBV30 and TRBJ1-2; tentative D call: TRBD1 (5 bases). Trimming shortened V by 3 bases and J by 5 bases, and 13 bases separated the two germline ends. CDR1 and CDR2 from the germline V gene are GTSNPN and SVGIG (reference sequence). The CDR3 contains 13 residues. CDR3 bases: TGTGCCTGGAGGGGCGGGGGGAGTTATGGCTACACCTTC. It encodes CAWRGGGSYGYTF.

The rearrangement joins TRBV9 to TRBJ2-1, with a tentative D call TRBD2 (6 bases). Germline loops: CDR1 SGDLS, CDR2 YYNGEE. CDR3 length: 18 residues. V lost 2 bases, J lost 0 bases, and 18 bases lay in between. The CDR3 DNA is TGTGCCAGCAGCGTTCAGGCCCCCGGGAGACACTCCTACAATGAGCAGTTCTTC. Its protein product is CASSVQAPGRHSYNEQFF.